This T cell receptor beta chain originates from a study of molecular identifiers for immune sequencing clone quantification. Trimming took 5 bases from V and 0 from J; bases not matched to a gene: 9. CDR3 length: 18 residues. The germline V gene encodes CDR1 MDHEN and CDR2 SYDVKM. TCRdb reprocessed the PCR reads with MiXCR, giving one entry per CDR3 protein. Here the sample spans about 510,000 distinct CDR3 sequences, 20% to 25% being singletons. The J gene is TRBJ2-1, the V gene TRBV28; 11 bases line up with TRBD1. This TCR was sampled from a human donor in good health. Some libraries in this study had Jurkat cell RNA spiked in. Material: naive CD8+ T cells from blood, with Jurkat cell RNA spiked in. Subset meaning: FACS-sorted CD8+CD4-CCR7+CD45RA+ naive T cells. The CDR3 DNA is TGTGCCAGCAGTGGAGGGACAGGGGGTGGCTACTCCTACAATGAGCAGTTCTTC. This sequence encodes CASSGGTGGGYSYNEQFF.